This T cell receptor beta chain was retrieved from a study of T cell repertoires in cytomegalovirus infection. CDR1 SEHNR and CDR2 FQNEAQ come from the germline V gene (reference sequence). V lost 0 bases and J 11 bases, leaving 16 bases between the germline ends. The CDR3 consists of 14 residues. TCRdb independently ran MiXCR on the reads; one entry per CDR3 protein. In the table there are hundreds of thousands of distinct CDR3 sequences, roughly 9.3% of which are singletons. Many counts were recorded for this clonotype. Source material: PBMCs. The receptor was derived from a human donor in good health (CMV status not recorded). Some clones in this sample may be carry-over from other donors' samples. V is TRBV7-9 and J is TRBJ1-1, with D hard to call. The CDR3 coding sequence is TGTGCCAGCAGCTTAGCTCCCGGGAGTACCGGGGCTTTCTTT. Encoded protein: CASSLAPGSTGAFF. The full variable domain, in which reference TRBV7-9 and TRBJ1-1 provide the parts outside the CDR3, is DTGVSQNPRHKITKRGQNVTFRCDPISEHNRLYWYRQTLGQGPEFLTYFQNEAQLEKSRLLSDRFSAERPKGSFSTLEIQRTEQGDSAMYLCASSLAPGSTGAFFGQGTRLTVV.